One and the same sample provided the 3 T cell receptor beta chains below, sequenced in a study of Tregs in tolerant kidney transplant recipients. The assay was immunoSEQ multiplex PCR, and TCRdb's table has in-frame clones only and misses some. The sample includes roughly 250,000 clones, about four fifths of them seen just once. Material: CD4+ T cells from blood. The source is a human donor in good health.

This clone appeared a single time. The J gene is TRBJ2-6, the V gene TRBV30, with D perhaps TRBD2 (6 bases). Trimming took off 1 base at V and 2 bases at J, with 6 bases between the two ends. CDR3 length: 14 amino acids. Germline V gene sequence: CDR1 GTSNPN, CDR2 SVGIG (reference sequence). CDR3 sequence (DNA): TGTGCCTGGAGTGCGGGGGCTGGGGCCAACGTCCTGACTTTC. Its translation: CAWSAGAGANVLTF.

The chain carries TRBV7-2 and TRBJ2-7; no firm D call. The V end lost 2 bases, the J end lost 1 base, and 18 bases lay between the germline ends. Germline V gene sequence: CDR1 SGHTA, CDR2 FQGNSA. CDR3 length: 17 residues. CDR3 loop: CASSLNFGPIRSYEQYF. DNA for the CDR3: TGTGCCAGCAGCTTAAATTTCGGACCCATAAGGTCCTACGAGCAGTACTTC.

The gene calls are TRBV7-6 and TRBJ2-5; 8 bases fit TRBD2. Unmatched junction bases numbered 7, after V lost 5 bases and J lost 5 bases. CDR1 and CDR2 (germline): SGHVS, FNYEAQ. CDR3 length: 14 residues. DNA of the CDR3: TGTGCCAGCAGCCCGGGACTAGGGGAGGAGACCCAGTACTTC. It codes for CASSPGLGEETQYF.